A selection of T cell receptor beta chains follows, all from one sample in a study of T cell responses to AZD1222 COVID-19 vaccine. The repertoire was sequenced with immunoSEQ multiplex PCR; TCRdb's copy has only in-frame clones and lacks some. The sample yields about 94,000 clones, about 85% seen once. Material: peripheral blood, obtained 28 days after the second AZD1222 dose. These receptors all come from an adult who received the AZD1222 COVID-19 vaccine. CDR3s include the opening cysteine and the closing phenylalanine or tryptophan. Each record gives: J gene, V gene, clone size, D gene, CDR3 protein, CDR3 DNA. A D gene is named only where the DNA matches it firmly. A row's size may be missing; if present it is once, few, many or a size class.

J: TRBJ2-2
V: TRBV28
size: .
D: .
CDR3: CASSPLPSTGELFF
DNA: TGTGCCAGCAGTCCCCTCCCGAGCACCGGGGAGCTGTTTTTT

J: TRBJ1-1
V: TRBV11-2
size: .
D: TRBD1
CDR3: CASSPGQGNTEAFF
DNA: TGTGCCAGCAGCCCCGGACAGGGAAACACTGAAGCTTTCTTT

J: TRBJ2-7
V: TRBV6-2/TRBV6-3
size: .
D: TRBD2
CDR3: CASTPSGGRANEQYF
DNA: TGTGCCAGCACCCCCTCAGGCGGGAGGGCCAACGAGCAGTACTTC

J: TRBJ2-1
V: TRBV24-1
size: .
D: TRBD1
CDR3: CATSDTDRDYNEQFF
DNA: TGTGCCACCAGTGATACGGACAGGGACTACAATGAGCAGTTCTTC

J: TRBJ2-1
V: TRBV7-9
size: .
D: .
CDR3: CASSLTGVIYNEQFF
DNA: TGTGCCAGCAGCTTAACGGGGGTCATATACAATGAGCAGTTCTTC

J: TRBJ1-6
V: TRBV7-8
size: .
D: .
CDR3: CASSLVGRSSYNSPLHF
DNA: TGTGCCAGCAGCTTAGTTGGCCGGAGCTCCTATAATTCACCCCTCCACTTT

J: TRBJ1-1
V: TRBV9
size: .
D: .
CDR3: CASSVGTGLNTEAFF
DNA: TGTGCCAGCAGCGTAGGAACAGGGTTGAACACTGAAGCTTTCTTT

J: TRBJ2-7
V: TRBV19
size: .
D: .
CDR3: CASSIAGTSYEQYF
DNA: TGTGCCAGTAGTATAGCGGGGACCTCCTACGAGCAGTACTTC

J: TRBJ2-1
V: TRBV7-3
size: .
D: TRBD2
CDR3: CASSPNPGLRYNEQFF
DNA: TGTGCCAGCAGCCCCAACCCGGGACTACGTTACAATGAGCAGTTCTTC

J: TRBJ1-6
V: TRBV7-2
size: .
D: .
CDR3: CASKGFSPLHF
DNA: TGTGCCAGCAAGGGTTTCTCACCCCTCCACTTT

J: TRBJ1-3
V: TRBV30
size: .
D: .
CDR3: CAWSRDSGNTIYF
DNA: TGTGCCTGGAGTCGGGACTCTGGAAACACCATATATTTT

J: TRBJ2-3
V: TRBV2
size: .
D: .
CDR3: CASKGEGETQYF
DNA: TGTGCCAGCAAAGGTGAAGGGGAGACGCAGTATTTT

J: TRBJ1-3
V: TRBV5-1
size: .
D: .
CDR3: CASSTGISGNTIYF
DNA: TGCGCCAGCAGCACCGGGATCTCTGGAAACACCATATATTTT

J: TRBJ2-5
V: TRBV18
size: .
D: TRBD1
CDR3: CASSTIVGQGGETQYF
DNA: TGTGCCAGCTCAACAATTGTAGGACAGGGTGGAGAGACCCAGTACTTC

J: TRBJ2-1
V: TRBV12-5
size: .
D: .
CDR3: CASGLGLNEQFF
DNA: TGTGCTAGTGGTTTGGGACTCAATGAGCAGTTCTTC

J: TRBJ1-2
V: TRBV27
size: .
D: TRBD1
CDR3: CASRITGGRGGYTF
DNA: TGTGCCAGCAGAATAACAGGGGGCAGAGGTGGCTACACCTTC

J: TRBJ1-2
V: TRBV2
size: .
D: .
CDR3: CASSQLQGTGYTF
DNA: TGTGCCAGCAGCCAGCTTCAGGGGACTGGCTACACCTTC

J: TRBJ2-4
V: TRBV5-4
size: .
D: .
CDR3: CASSSKTGAKNIQYF
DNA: TGTGCCAGCAGCTCCAAGACAGGTGCCAAAAACATTCAGTACTTC

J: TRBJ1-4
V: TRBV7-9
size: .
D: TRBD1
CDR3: CASSLRTGGNEKLFF
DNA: TGTGCCAGCAGCTTGCGGACAGGGGGGAACGAAAAACTGTTTTTT

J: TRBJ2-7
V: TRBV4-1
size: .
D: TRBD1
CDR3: CASSPGQGAPSYEQYF
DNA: TGCGCCAGCAGCCCGGGACAGGGGGCGCCTTCTTACGAGCAGTACTTC

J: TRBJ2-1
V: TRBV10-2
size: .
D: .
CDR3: CASNSGAYNEQFF
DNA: TGCGCCAGCAATTCAGGGGCCTACAATGAGCAGTTCTTC

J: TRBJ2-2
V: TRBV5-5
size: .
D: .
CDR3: CASSLHHRVPYTGELFF
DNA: TGTGCCAGCAGCCTCCACCACAGGGTTCCTTACACCGGGGAGCTGTTTTTT

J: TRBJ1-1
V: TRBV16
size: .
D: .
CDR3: CASSQTRDSNTEAFF
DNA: TGTGCCAGCAGCCAAACCAGGGATTCGAACACTGAAGCTTTCTTT

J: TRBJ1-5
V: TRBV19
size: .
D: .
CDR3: CASTLEPRDSNQPQHF
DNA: TGTGCCAGTACCCTGGAGCCCAGGGATAGCAATCAGCCCCAGCATTTT

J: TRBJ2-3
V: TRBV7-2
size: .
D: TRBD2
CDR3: CASSFSGGARDTQYF
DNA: TGTGCCAGCAGCTTCAGCGGGGGGGCGCGTGATACGCAGTATTTT

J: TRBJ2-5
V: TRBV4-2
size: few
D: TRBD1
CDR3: CASSLRTGTQETQYF
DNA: TGTGCCAGCAGCCTAAGGACAGGGACTCAAGAGACCCAGTACTTC

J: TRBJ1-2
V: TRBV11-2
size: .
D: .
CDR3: CASSLQRRSANYGYTF
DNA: TGTGCCAGCAGCCTACAGCGTCGGTCGGCTAACTATGGCTACACCTTC

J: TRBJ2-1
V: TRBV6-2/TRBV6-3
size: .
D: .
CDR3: CASSYFGRGNHNEQFF
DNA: TGTGCCAGCAGTTACTTTGGTCGGGGGAACCACAATGAGCAGTTCTTC

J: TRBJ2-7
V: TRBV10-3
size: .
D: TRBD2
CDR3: CAISVPPRIAGGDLSSYEQYF
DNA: TGTGCCATCAGTGTGCCCCCTAGGATTGCGGGAGGCGACTTGAGCTCCTACGAGCAGTACTTC

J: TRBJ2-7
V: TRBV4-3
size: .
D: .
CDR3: CASSQALGPAGYEQYF
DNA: TGCGCCAGCAGCCAAGCGTTGGGACCAGCAGGCTACGAGCAGTACTTC

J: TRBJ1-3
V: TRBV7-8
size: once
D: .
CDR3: CASSLVQKASGNTIYF
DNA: TGTGCCAGCAGCTTAGTCCAGAAGGCCTCTGGAAACACCATATATTTT

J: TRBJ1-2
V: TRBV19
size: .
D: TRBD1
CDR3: CASSIRQGSGGYTF
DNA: TGTGCCAGTAGTATAAGACAGGGATCGGGTGGCTACACCTTC

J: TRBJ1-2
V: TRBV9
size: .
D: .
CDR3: CASNEGQPNYGYTF
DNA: TGTGCCAGCAACGAGGGGCAACCTAACTATGGCTACACCTTC

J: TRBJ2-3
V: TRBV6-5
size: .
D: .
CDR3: CASRTATSTDTQYF
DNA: TGTGCCAGCCGGACAGCAACTAGCACAGATACGCAGTATTTT

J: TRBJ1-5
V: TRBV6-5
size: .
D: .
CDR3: CASIEGGANQPQHF
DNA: TGTGCCAGCATCGAGGGGGGGGCAAATCAGCCCCAGCATTTT

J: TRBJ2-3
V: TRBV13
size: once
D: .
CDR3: CASSLGGEDTQYF
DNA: TGTGCCAGCAGCTTAGGGGGGGAGGATACGCAGTATTTT

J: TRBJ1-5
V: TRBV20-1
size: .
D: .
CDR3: CSASAVAGYNQPQHF
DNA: TGCAGTGCTAGTGCAGTGGCGGGTTACAATCAGCCCCAGCATTTT

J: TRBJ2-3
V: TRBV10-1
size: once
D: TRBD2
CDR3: CASSVAGAGTDTQYF
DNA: TGCGCCAGCAGCGTAGCGGGAGCCGGGACAGATACGCAGTATTTT

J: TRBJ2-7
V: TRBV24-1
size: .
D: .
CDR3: CATSDSRSYEQYF
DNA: TGTGCCACCAGTGATTCAAGATCCTACGAGCAGTACTTC

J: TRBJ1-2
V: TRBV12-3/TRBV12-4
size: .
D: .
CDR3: CASSLGTNYGYTF
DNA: TGTGCCAGCAGTTTAGGTACTAACTATGGCTACACCTTC

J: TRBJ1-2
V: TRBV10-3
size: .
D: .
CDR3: CAISESEGYGYTF
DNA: TGTGCCATCAGTGAGTCGGAAGGCTATGGCTACACCTTC

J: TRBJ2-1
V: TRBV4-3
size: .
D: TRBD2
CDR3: CASSQDAVGAGTNNEQFF
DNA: TGCGCCAGCAGCCAAGATGCGGTCGGGGCAGGGACTAACAATGAGCAGTTCTTC

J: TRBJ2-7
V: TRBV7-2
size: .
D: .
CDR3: CASSLVSEPPYEQYF
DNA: TGTGCCAGCAGCTTAGTCTCAGAACCCCCCTACGAGCAGTACTTC